Following are 31 T cell receptor beta chains from one sample sequenced in a study of technical replicates of blood from several donors. Only in-frame clones appear in the TCRdb table, and some are missing; sequencing was by immunoSEQ multiplex PCR. The table lists over 90,000 clones, 96% of them singletons, with about 0.35% in the top ten. The sequenced sample was T cells isolated from PBMCs. The receptor source for this set is a human donor in good health.

The CDR3 loop reads CASSRGEGTNEKLFF. DNA of the CDR3: TGTGCCAGTAGTAGGGGAGAGGGAACTAATGAAAAACTGTTTTTT. V is TRBV19 and J is TRBJ1-4; D remains unclear. Germline lookup yields CDR1 LNHDA and CDR2 SQIVND (reference sequence). This CDR3 spans 15 amino acids. V lost 4 bases and J 1 base, leaving 10 bases between the germline ends.

The V and J genes are TRBV4-2 and TRBJ2-1, with TRBD2 matching 7 bases. The V segment lost 7 bases and the J segment 3 bases; nucleotides outside the gene matches: 9. The CDR3 sequence is 15 residues long. The germline V gene has CDR1 LGHNA and CDR2 YNFKEQ. The CDR3: CASTVGASGYNEQFF. The CDR3, as DNA: TGTGCCAGCACGGTGGGCGCTAGCGGCTACAATGAGCAGTTCTTC.

The chain combines TRBV6-5 with TRBJ2-7, with D perhaps matching TRBD1 (6 bases). With 0 bases removed from V and 3 bases from J, the gap between germline ends came to 15 bases. Germline CDR1 and CDR2: MNHEY and SVGAGI. The CDR3 extends over 16 amino acids. The CDR3 protein is CASSYSGARFSYEQYF. The CDR3, as DNA: TGTGCCAGCAGTTACTCGGGGGCGAGGTTCAGCTACGAGCAGTACTTC.

This chain links TRBV29-1 with TRBJ2-3, with 10 bases matching TRBD1. Germline V gives CDR1 SQVTM, CDR2 ANQGSEA. The CDR3 extends over 15 amino acids. The trim removed 5 bases at V and 2 bases at J, leaving 7 bases unmatched. CDR3 in DNA: TGCAGCGTTCCCCCGGGACAGGGGCCCACAGATACGCAGTATTTT. Translated: CSVPPGQGPTDTQYF.

CDR3 protein: CSVGSLDNEQFF. Written as DNA, the CDR3 is TGCAGCGTTGGAAGCCTCGACAATGAGCAGTTCTTC. This chain links TRBV29-1 with TRBJ2-1; D gene ambiguous. V was cut by 4 bases and J by 5 bases, with 9 bases left in between. This CDR3 spans 12 amino acids. Germline lookup yields CDR1 SQVTM and CDR2 ANQGSEA.

The CDR3 DNA reads TGTGCCAGCAGTGCAAGGACAGCGAACACCGGGGAGCTGTTTTTT. Translation gives CASSARTANTGELFF. The gene calls are TRBV6-1 and TRBJ2-2; D possibly corresponds to TRBD1 (6 bases). The germline V and J ends were trimmed by 4 bases and 0 bases, with 9 bases remaining between them. This CDR3 has 15 residues. Germline V gene lookup returns CDR1 MNHNS and CDR2 SASEGT.

This clone was seen just once. The chain recombines TRBV11-2 with TRBJ2-7, with a weak D call TRBD1 (5 bases). This CDR3 spans 16 amino acids. Trimming pared 1 base from V and 2 bases from J, leaving 15 bases between. CDR1 is SGHAT and CDR2 is FQNNGV in the germline V gene. The DNA for the CDR3 is TGTGCCAGCAGCTTAGGATTAGGTCAACAGGCCTACGAGCAGTACTTC. Its translation: CASSLGLGQQAYEQYF. Based on the CDR3 plus reference TRBV11-2 and TRBJ2-7, the full variable domain is EAGVAQSPRYKIIEKRQSVAFWCNPISGHATLYWYQQILGQGPKLLIQFQNNGVVDDSQLPKDRFSAERLKGVDSTLKIQPAKLEDSAVYLCASSLGLGQQAYEQYFGPGTRLTVT.

The J gene is TRBJ1-1, the V gene TRBV19; no definite D call. Trimming stripped 1 base from V and 8 bases from J, with 5 bases between. Germline loops: CDR1 LNHDA, CDR2 SQIVND (reference sequence). The CDR3 has 11 amino acids. The chain's CDR3 is CASSIGGEAFF. In DNA, the CDR3 is TGTGCCAGTAGTATAGGCGGCGAAGCTTTCTTT. The variable domain in full, completed from reference TRBV19 and TRBJ1-1, reads DGGITQSPKYLFRKEGQNVTLSCEQNLNHDAMYWYRQDPGQGLRLIYYSQIVNDFQKGDIAEGYSVSREKKESFPLTVTSAQKNPTAFYLCASSIGGEAFFGQGTRLTVV.

The chain joins TRBV9 to TRBJ2-1; D may be TRBD2 (6 bases). Germline loops: CDR1 SGDLS, CDR2 YYNGEE. V lost 4 bases to trimming and J lost 7 bases, with 18 bases between them. The CDR3 is made up of 15 amino acids. DNA for the CDR3: TGTGCCAGCAGCAAAGGTCTAGCGTACGAAAATGAGCAGTTCTTC. Its translation: CASSKGLAYENEQFF.

This rearrangement joins TRBV27 to TRBJ2-1, with 7 bases lining up with TRBD1. Germline-derived CDR1 and CDR2 are MNHEY and SMNVEV (reference sequence). The CDR3 is 14 amino acids. J gave up 2 bases and V 5 bases, and 3 bases lay outside the gene matches. The chain's CDR3 is CASSTQGAYNEQFF. CDR3 bases: TGTGCCAGCAGTACTCAGGGGGCCTACAATGAGCAGTTCTTC.

This chain connects TRBV19 to TRBJ2-7; TRBD2 matches at 13 bases. J gave up 0 bases and V 7 bases, and 3 bases lay outside the gene matches. Germline lookup yields CDR1 LNHDA and CDR2 SQIVND (reference sequence). The CDR3 spans 15 residues. The CDR3, as DNA: TGTGCCAGTATGCGGACTAGCGGGAGCTCCTACGAGCAGTACTTC. As protein: CASMRTSGSSYEQYF. The full variable domain, rest sourced from reference TRBV19 and TRBJ2-7, is DGGITQSPKYLFRKEGQNVTLSCEQNLNHDAMYWYRQDPGQGLRLIYYSQIVNDFQKGDIAEGYSVSREKKESFPLTVTSAQKNPTAFYLCASMRTSGSSYEQYFGPGTRLTVT.

The chain joins TRBV5-4 to TRBJ1-2; weak D call: TRBD1 (5 bases). In germline, CDR1 is SGHNT, CDR2 YYREEE (reference sequence). CDR3 length: 13 residues. V was cut by 6 bases and J by 4 bases, with 13 bases left in between. As DNA, the CDR3 is TGTGCCAGCAACGGCGGGACTCCCTATGGCTACACCTTC. It codes for CASNGGTPYGYTF.

The chain uses TRBV2 and TRBJ2-1; a weak D match, TRBD2 (5 bases). With 7 bases removed from V and 6 bases from J, the gap between germline ends came to 13 bases. The CDR3 extends over 13 amino acids. Germline CDR1 and CDR2: SNHLY and FYNNEI. For the CDR3, the DNA is TGTGCCAGCACTCAGCCCACTAGCAATGAGCAGTTCTTC. Protein sequence: CASTQPTSNEQFF.

This clone was recorded once. This chain uses TRBV29-1 with TRBJ2-5; TRBD1 matches at 12 bases. Germline V gene lookup returns CDR1 SQVTM and CDR2 ANQGSEA. The CDR3 extends over 17 amino acids. The V gene end was trimmed by 5 bases and the J gene end by 2 bases; junction bases not matched to a gene: 12. CDR3 in amino acids: CSVTGFRDRGRQETQYF. For the CDR3, the DNA is TGCAGCGTTACGGGGTTTAGGGACAGGGGGCGGCAAGAGACCCAGTACTTC.

CDR3 protein: CASSIPTSGDTGELFF. In DNA, the CDR3 is TGTGCCAGTAGTATCCCCACTAGCGGGGACACCGGGGAGCTGTTTTTT. The chain combines TRBV19 with TRBJ2-2; TRBD2 agrees at 10 bases. In germline, CDR1 is LNHDA, CDR2 SQIVND (reference sequence). V dropped 3 bases and J dropped 3; count of bases not matched to a gene: 4. The length of the CDR3 is 16 residues.

The chain is built from TRBV30 and TRBJ1-5, with TRBD1 identical over 7 bases. Looked up from germline, CDR1 is GTSNPN and CDR2 is SVGIG (reference sequence). V lost 5 bases, J lost 3 bases, and 4 bases stayed unmatched. This CDR3 comprises 13 residues. CDR3 nucleotide sequence: TGTGCCTGGGATACAGGGGACAATCAGCCCCAGCATTTT. Protein product: CAWDTGDNQPQHF.

This chain's CDR3 is CASSDGTGAFLSNQPQHF. The CDR3 DNA reads TGTGCCAGTAGTGATGGGACAGGGGCCTTCCTTAGCAATCAGCCCCAGCATTTT. This chain joins TRBV19 and TRBJ1-5; 10 nucleotides align to TRBD1. Looked up from germline, CDR1 is LNHDA and CDR2 is SQIVND (reference sequence). V was pared by 5 bases and J by 0 bases, with 10 bases of the junction left unmatched. CDR3 length equals 18 residues.

The rearrangement links TRBV2 to TRBJ2-1, with 7 bases identical to TRBD2. Germline assignment: CDR1 SNHLY and CDR2 FYNNEI. J was trimmed by 7 bases and V by 4 bases; bases with no gene match: 4. The CDR3 loop spans 13 amino acids. The CDR3 region is CASSGLGGNEQFF. DNA of the CDR3: TGTGCCAGCAGTGGACTGGGGGGGAATGAGCAGTTCTTC.

The CDR3 reads CASSLERGRSAGELFF. The CDR3 bases are TGTGCCAGCAGCTTGGAGCGCGGGAGGTCGGCCGGGGAGCTGTTTTTT. The chain employs TRBV5-4 and TRBJ2-2; 8 bases are shared with TRBD2. Germline assignment: CDR1 SGHNT and CDR2 YYREEE (reference sequence). The CDR3 runs 16 residues. V was clipped by 0 bases and J by 6 bases; unmatched bases: 7.

The chain recombines TRBV10-3 with TRBJ1-2; D not resolved. V lost 4 bases and J lost 8, with 5 bases in between. The CDR3 spans 10 residues. Germline-derived CDR1 and CDR2 are ENHRY and SYGVKD. In DNA, the CDR3 is TGTGCCATCAGTGGACAAGGCTACACCTTC. Translation: CAISGQGYTF.

The chain is built from TRBV18 and TRBJ2-1; 8 bases fit TRBD2. J gave up 2 bases and V 5 bases, and 8 bases lay outside the gene matches. The CDR3 runs to 16 residues. Germline-derived CDR1 and CDR2 are KGHSH and LQKENI. CDR3 sequence (DNA): TGTGCCAGCTCAGCGGGAGGAGTTCCCCCCTACAATGAGCAGTTCTTC. This sequence encodes CASSAGGVPPYNEQFF.

This chain uses TRBV9 with TRBJ2-2; D is perhaps TRBD2 (6 bases). CDR3 length: 15 amino acids. The germline V gene encodes CDR1 SGDLS and CDR2 YYNGEE. V lost 0 bases, J lost 3 bases, and 9 bases lay in between. The CDR3 here is CASSVAGGYTGELFF. The CDR3 DNA reads as TGTGCCAGCAGCGTAGCCGGGGGATACACCGGGGAGCTGTTTTTT.

The rearrangement joins TRBV11-1 to TRBJ2-7; TRBD2 aligns across 7 bases. The J segment lost 2 bases and the V segment lost 2 bases, leaving 6 bases of the junction unmatched. Germline V gene sequence: CDR1 SGHAT, CDR2 FQDESV (reference sequence). The CDR3 totals 15 residues. The CDR3 loop is CASSLSLAEAYEQYF. CDR3 DNA: TGTGCCAGCAGCTTAAGTCTAGCGGAAGCCTACGAGCAGTACTTC.

This clone was seen once. This chain joins TRBV21-1 and TRBJ1-1; the table's D gene call, TRBD1, was not cross checked with the DNA. TRBV21-1 is listed as a pseudogene. There are 14 residues in the CDR3. The CDR3 reads CASSKDRGFTEAFF. CDR3 in DNA: TGTGCCAGCAGCAAAGACAGGGGGTTTACTGAAGCTTTCTTT.

This clone was counted between two and nine times. The chain uses TRBV30 and TRBJ1-1; 9 bases fit TRBD1. The germline CDR1 and CDR2 sequences are GTSNPN and SVGIG (reference sequence). The CDR3 totals 13 residues. The J segment lost 3 bases and the V segment lost 5 bases, leaving 4 bases of the junction unmatched. CDR3 nucleotides: TGTGCCTGGTGTTGGGACAGGGACACTGAAGCTTTCTTT. Residues: CAWCWDRDTEAFF.

The chain has TRBV30 and TRBJ2-5, with TRBD1 as a possible D gene (6 bases). Germline CDR1 GTSNPN, CDR2 SVGIG (reference sequence). The germline V and J ends were trimmed by 3 bases and 2 bases, with 10 bases remaining between them. This CDR3 has 13 amino acids. The chain's CDR3 is CAWRQGGQETQYF. The DNA of the CDR3 is TGTGCCTGGAGACAGGGTGGACAAGAGACCCAGTACTTC.

The chain joins TRBV5-5 to TRBJ2-7; 8 nucleotides match TRBD1. J gave up 3 bases and V 3 bases, and 2 bases lay outside the gene matches. CDR3 length: 13 residues. Germline CDR1 SGHKS, CDR2 YYEKEE (reference sequence). The CDR3 nucleotides are TGTGCCAGCAGCTCGGACAGGGACTACGAGCAGTACTTC. Protein sequence: CASSSDRDYEQYF.

The chain recombines TRBV6-1 with TRBJ1-2; D gene ambiguous. V dropped 2 bases and J dropped 5 bases, with 9 bases sitting between them. The CDR3 is made up of 13 amino acids. In germline, CDR1 is MNHNS, CDR2 SASEGT. The chain's CDR3 is CASSEPPGYGYTF. The CDR3 DNA sequence: TGTGCCAGCAGTGAACCACCCGGGTATGGCTACACCTTC.

The chain uses TRBV9 and TRBJ1-2, with D unresolved. The V and J ends lost 0 bases and 6 bases respectively, with 6 bases between them. CDR1 is SGDLS and CDR2 is YYNGEE in the germline V gene. The CDR3 sequence is 12 residues long. The CDR3 protein is CASSVAADGYTF. CDR3 nucleotides: TGTGCCAGCAGCGTAGCCGCGGATGGCTACACCTTC.

The V and J genes are TRBV30 and TRBJ2-3; tentative D call: TRBD2 (5 bases). CDR1 is GTSNPN and CDR2 is SVGIG in the germline V gene (reference sequence). V lost 2 bases to trimming and J lost 0 bases, with 9 bases between them. The CDR3 has 14 residues. The CDR3 region is CAWSSGGSTDTQYF. CDR3 nucleotide sequence: TGTGCCTGGAGTAGTGGAGGAAGCACAGATACGCAGTATTTT.

This chain connects TRBV7-9 to TRBJ1-4, with no clear D. Trimming took off 4 bases at V and 7 bases at J, with 13 bases between the two ends. Germline CDR1 SEHNR, CDR2 FQNEAQ (reference sequence). The CDR3 has 14 residues. CDR3 loop: CASSSNYGTEKLFF. CDR3 nucleotides: TGTGCCAGCAGCTCAAACTACGGTACTGAAAAACTGTTTTTT.